A single sample is the source of the 7 T cell receptor beta chains below, sequenced in a study of type 1 and type 2 diabetes patients. The PCR template was genomic DNA. Multiplex PCR with 30 forward and 13 reverse primers amplified the TCR beta CDR3. TCRdb reprocessed the multiplex PCR reads via MiXCR and lists one record per CDR3 protein. The sample includes 250,000 or so distinct CDR3 sequences, roughly 44% of them seen just once. The sequenced material came from peripheral blood mononuclear cells (PBMCs). The receptor source for this set is a man aged 18 to 29 with type 2 diabetes.

J is TRBJ1-1 and V is TRBV24-1; D ambiguous. The ends were cut back, 3 bases at V and 1 base at J, with 5 bases in the middle. Germline CDR1 is KGHDR and CDR2 is SFDVKD. There are 13 residues in the CDR3. CDR3 amino acids: CATSDRWNTEAFF. CDR3 bases: TGTGCCACCAGTGATAGGTGGAACACTGAAGCTTTCTTT.

This clonotype was detected only once. This chain uses TRBV19 with TRBJ2-1; the match to TRBD2 covers 11 bases. The CDR3 totals 13 residues. The germline V gene has CDR1 LNHDA and CDR2 SQIVND (reference sequence). V shed 7 bases, J shed 6 bases, and the junction held 2 bases outside the gene matches. The CDR3 coding sequence is TGTGCCAGTATGGGACTAGCGGCCAATGAGCAGTTCTTC. This encodes CASMGLAANEQFF. Full variable domain (remainder filled in from reference TRBV19 and TRBJ2-1): DGGITQSPKYLFRKEGQNVTLSCEQNLNHDAMYWYRQDPGQGLRLIYYSQIVNDFQKGDIAEGYSVSREKKESFPLTVTSAQKNPTAFYLCASMGLAANEQFFGPGTRLTVL.

As concerns this clonotype: Possible read error: a much larger clone is one base away. This chain links TRBV15 with TRBJ1-4; D gene uncertain. The V gene's germline CDR1 is LNHNV and CDR2 YYDKDF (reference sequence). The CDR3 length is 14 residues. The V and J ends lost 3 bases and 15 bases respectively, with 20 bases between them. CDR3 loop: CATSSWLDLKTVFF. The CDR3 DNA follows: TGTGCCACCAGCAGTTGGTTAGACTTGAAAACTGTGTTTTTT.

The rearrangement links TRBV4-1 to TRBJ1-1, with a possible D match to TRBD1 (5 bases). Germline CDR1 reads MGHRA; CDR2 reads YSYEKL. The CDR3 sequence is 14 residues long. The V and J ends lost 3 bases and 5 bases respectively, with 13 bases between them. DNA for the CDR3: TGCGCCAGCAGCCAGACACCGGGACCGACTGAAGCTTTCTTT. Its protein is CASSQTPGPTEAFF.

This chain links TRBV16 with TRBJ2-5; D not resolved. With 0 bases removed from V and 5 bases from J, the gap between germline ends came to 16 bases. Germline V gene lookup returns CDR1 KGHSY and CDR2 FQNENV. CDR3 length equals 16 residues. Written as DNA, the CDR3 is TGTGCCAGCAGCCAATCGGGCCGGTTCGTTGTGGAGACCCAGTACTTC. This codes for CASSQSGRFVVETQYF.

About this clonotype itself: This may be a read error, as it is one base from a much larger clone. This chain uses TRBV24-1 with TRBJ2-2; D is unclear. The CDR3 is made up of 15 amino acids. V was trimmed by 3 bases and J by 6 bases, leaving 13 bases between them. Germline CDR1 reads KGHDR; CDR2 reads SFDVKD. As DNA, the CDR3 is TGTGCCACCAGTGATCCATTACTCAACGCCGGGGAGCTGTTTTTT. Translating gives CATSDPLLNAGELFF.

V gene TRBV7-9 combines with J gene TRBJ2-7; a weak D match, TRBD2 (5 bases). Germline assignment: CDR1 SEHNR and CDR2 FQNEAQ (reference sequence). This CDR3 has 13 amino acids. The V gene lost 10 bases and the J gene lost 0 bases, with 13 bases spanning the gap. The CDR3 DNA is TGTGCCACCATGACTGGGAGCTCCTACGAGCAGTACTTC. Amino acid sequence: CATMTGSSYEQYF.